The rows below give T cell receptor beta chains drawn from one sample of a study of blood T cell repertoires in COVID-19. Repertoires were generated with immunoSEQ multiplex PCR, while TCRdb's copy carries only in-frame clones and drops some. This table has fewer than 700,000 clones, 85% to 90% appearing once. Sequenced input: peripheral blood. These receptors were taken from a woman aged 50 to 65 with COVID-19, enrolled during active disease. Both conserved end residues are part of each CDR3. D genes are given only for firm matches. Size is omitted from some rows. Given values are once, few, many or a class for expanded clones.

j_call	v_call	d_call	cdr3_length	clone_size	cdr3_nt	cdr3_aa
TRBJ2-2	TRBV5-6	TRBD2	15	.	TGTGCCAGCAGCCGGACTAGCGGGGCCACCGGGGAGCTGTTTTTT	CASSRTSGATGELFF
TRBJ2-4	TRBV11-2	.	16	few	TGTGCCAGCAGCTTAGGCGTCTCACGGGCCAAAAACATTCAGTACTTC	CASSLGVSRAKNIQYF
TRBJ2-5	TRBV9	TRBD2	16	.	TGTGCCAGCTCCACTAGCGGGGGGCAGTACCAAGAGACCCAGTACTTC	CASSTSGGQYQETQYF
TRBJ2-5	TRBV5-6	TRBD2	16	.	TGTGCCAGCAGCTTGGGCAGCGGGGGGGCCTGGGTGACCCAGTACTTC	CASSLGSGGAWVTQYF
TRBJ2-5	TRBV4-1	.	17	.	TGCGCCAGCAGCTCACTCCCGCGGGGTGGGAGTGAAGAGACCCAGTACTTC	CASSSLPRGGSEETQYF
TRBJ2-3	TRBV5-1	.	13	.	TGCGCCAGTACCGGGGTGGCCTCAGATACGCAGTATTTT	CASTGVASDTQYF
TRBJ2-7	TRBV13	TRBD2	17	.	TGTGCCAGCAGCCCCTCGGGTCAGCGGGGGGGCATATACGAGCAGTACTTC	CASSPSGQRGGIYEQYF
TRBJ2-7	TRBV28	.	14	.	TGTGCCAGCAGTTTATCCGGGACAACAGACGAGCAGTACTTC	CASSLSGTTDEQYF
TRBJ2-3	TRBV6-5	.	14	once	TGTGCCAGCAGTTACTCGCCGGGGGAGGATACGCAGTATTTT	CASSYSPGEDTQYF
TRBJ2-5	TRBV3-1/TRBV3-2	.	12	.	TGTGCCAGCTCGGCAGGGCAAGAGACCCAGTACTTC	CASSAGQETQYF
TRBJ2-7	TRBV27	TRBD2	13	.	TGTGCCAGCAGTTTGGGGCAGGGAGGGAAGCAGTACTTC	CASSLGQGGKQYF
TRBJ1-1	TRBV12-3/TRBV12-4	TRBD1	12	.	TGTGCCAGCAGGGGACAGGGTCTTGAAGCTTTCTTT	CASRGQGLEAFF